A selection of T cell receptor beta chains follows, all from one sample in a study of cytomegalovirus exposure and HLA in healthy donors. The protocol was immunoSEQ multiplex PCR, while the TCRdb copy is restricted to in-frame clones and leaves out a portion. The repertoire includes 150,000 or so clones, roughly three quarters of them detected once, and about 3% sits in the top ten. Sequencing was done on a sample of PBMCs. These receptors came from a male donor in good health and CMV-seronegative. Both conserved end residues are part of each CDR3. Fields, in order: V gene, J gene, clone size, D gene, CDR3 protein, CDR3 DNA. A D gene is named only where the DNA matches it firmly. Only part of the rows carry a size: once, few, many, or a class if the clone is expanded.

V gene: TRBV21-1; J gene: TRBJ1-2; clone size: NA; D gene: NA; CDR3 protein: CASPLRGRGGSGYTF; CDR3 DNA: TGTGCCAGTCCTTTGAGGGGCAGGGGAGGGAGTGGCTACACCTTC
V gene: TRBV4-1; J gene: TRBJ1-5; clone size: NA; D gene: NA; CDR3 protein: CASSQVLASNQPQHF; CDR3 DNA: TGCGCCAGCAGCCAAGTATTGGCTAGCAATCAGCCCCAGCATTTT
V gene: TRBV28; J gene: TRBJ1-4; clone size: few; D gene: NA; CDR3 protein: CASSLRRGPSNEKLFF; CDR3 DNA: TGTGCCAGCAGTTTACGGCGCGGGCCTTCTAATGAAAAACTGTTTTTT
V gene: TRBV10-3; J gene: TRBJ2-3; clone size: NA; D gene: TRBD1; CDR3 protein: CAISDRGRADTQYF; CDR3 DNA: TGTGCCATCAGCGACAGGGGGCGTGCAGATACGCAGTATTTT
V gene: TRBV6-1; J gene: TRBJ2-6; clone size: once; D gene: NA; CDR3 protein: CASSEQGTGANVLTF; CDR3 DNA: TGTGCCAGCAGTGAACAGGGAACTGGGGCCAACGTCCTGACTTTC
V gene: TRBV15; J gene: TRBJ2-3; clone size: NA; D gene: NA; CDR3 protein: CATSRAGVMEDTQYF; CDR3 DNA: TGTGCCACCAGTCGGGCAGGGGTTATGGAAGATACGCAGTATTTT
V gene: TRBV19; J gene: TRBJ2-1; clone size: NA; D gene: TRBD1; CDR3 protein: CASSKGDRAEGEQFF; CDR3 DNA: TGTGCCAGTAGTAAGGGGGACAGGGCGGAGGGCGAGCAGTTCTTC
V gene: TRBV5-6; J gene: TRBJ2-1; clone size: once; D gene: NA; CDR3 protein: CASSSGHQSNEQFF; CDR3 DNA: TGTGCCAGCAGCTCAGGACACCAGAGCAATGAGCAGTTCTTC
V gene: TRBV4-1; J gene: TRBJ2-3; clone size: NA; D gene: TRBD2; CDR3 protein: CASSLPRGGPPDTQYF; CDR3 DNA: TGCGCCAGCAGCCTTCCCCGCGGGGGGCCGCCAGATACGCAGTATTTT
V gene: TRBV6-4; J gene: TRBJ1-4; clone size: NA; D gene: NA; CDR3 protein: CASSEEAGRNEKLFF; CDR3 DNA: TGTGCCAGCAGTGAGGAGGCGGGAAGGAATGAAAAACTGTTTTTT
V gene: TRBV2; J gene: TRBJ1-3; clone size: few; D gene: NA; CDR3 protein: CASSPQGGGNTIYF; CDR3 DNA: TGTGCCAGCAGTCCACAGGGTGGAGGAAACACCATATATTTT
V gene: TRBV7-2; J gene: TRBJ2-3; clone size: NA; D gene: NA; CDR3 protein: CASSSDSSTDTQYF; CDR3 DNA: TGTGCCAGCAGCTCGGACAGTAGCACAGATACGCAGTATTTT
V gene: TRBV6-6; J gene: TRBJ1-5; clone size: NA; D gene: NA; CDR3 protein: CASSGGPEQPQHF; CDR3 DNA: TGTGCCAGCAGCGGAGGGCCGGAGCAGCCCCAGCATTTT
V gene: TRBV27; J gene: TRBJ1-6; clone size: NA; D gene: NA; CDR3 protein: CASSFSRSSYNSPLHF; CDR3 DNA: TGTGCCAGCAGTTTTTCGAGGAGCTCCTATAATTCACCCCTCCACTTT
V gene: TRBV11-2; J gene: TRBJ2-7; clone size: NA; D gene: NA; CDR3 protein: CASSLANVRHYEQYF; CDR3 DNA: TGTGCCAGCAGCTTAGCCAATGTGAGGCACTACGAGCAGTACTTC
V gene: TRBV2; J gene: TRBJ2-1; clone size: NA; D gene: TRBD1; CDR3 protein: CASSDRRGQGRHNEQFF; CDR3 DNA: TGTGCCAGCAGTGACCGCCGAGGACAGGGTCGCCACAATGAGCAGTTCTTC
V gene: TRBV6-4; J gene: TRBJ1-4; clone size: NA; D gene: NA; CDR3 protein: CASSDSNSLGSEKLFF; CDR3 DNA: TGTGCCAGCAGTGACTCGAACAGCCTCGGATCTGAAAAACTGTTTTTT
V gene: TRBV27; J gene: TRBJ2-7; clone size: NA; D gene: NA; CDR3 protein: CASSPGLVSYEQYF; CDR3 DNA: TGTGCCAGCAGCCCGGGTTTGGTCTCCTACGAGCAGTACTTC
V gene: TRBV11-2; J gene: TRBJ2-7; clone size: NA; D gene: NA; CDR3 protein: CASSFGGYEQYF; CDR3 DNA: TGTGCCAGCAGCTTTGGAGGCTACGAGCAGTACTTC
V gene: TRBV6-5; J gene: TRBJ1-3; clone size: NA; D gene: NA; CDR3 protein: CASSSRGGSGNTIYF; CDR3 DNA: TGTGCCAGCAGTTCCCGGGGGGGCTCTGGAAACACCATATATTTT
V gene: TRBV2; J gene: TRBJ2-2; clone size: NA; D gene: NA; CDR3 protein: CASSEALPGITGELFF; CDR3 DNA: TGTGCCAGCAGTGAAGCGCTTCCGGGGATCACCGGGGAGCTGTTTTTT
V gene: TRBV2; J gene: TRBJ1-2; clone size: NA; D gene: NA; CDR3 protein: CASIGDGFAGYTF; CDR3 DNA: TGTGCCAGCATCGGAGACGGCTTCGCGGGCTACACCTTC
V gene: TRBV18; J gene: TRBJ2-7; clone size: NA; D gene: TRBD1; CDR3 protein: CASSPRQGDYEQYF; CDR3 DNA: TGTGCCAGCTCACCAAGACAGGGGGATTACGAGCAGTACTTC
V gene: TRBV19; J gene: TRBJ1-5; clone size: NA; D gene: NA; CDR3 protein: CASSRGVGNQPQHF; CDR3 DNA: TGTGCCAGTAGTAGGGGAGTGGGCAATCAGCCCCAGCATTTT
V gene: TRBV29-1; J gene: TRBJ2-1; clone size: NA; D gene: TRBD2; CDR3 protein: CSGRGMGWSEQFF; CDR3 DNA: TGCAGCGGGCGGGGGATGGGGTGGAGTGAGCAGTTCTTC
V gene: TRBV4-1; J gene: TRBJ2-1; clone size: NA; D gene: TRBD2; CDR3 protein: CASSQFASGSVDEQFF; CDR3 DNA: TGCGCCAGCAGCCAATTCGCTAGCGGGAGCGTCGATGAGCAGTTCTTC
V gene: TRBV5-4; J gene: TRBJ1-6; clone size: NA; D gene: NA; CDR3 protein: CASSPFGGVGSPLHF; CDR3 DNA: TGTGCCAGCAGCCCGTTTGGCGGAGTCGGTTCACCCCTCCACTTT
V gene: TRBV19; J gene: TRBJ2-4; clone size: few; D gene: NA; CDR3 protein: CASTPAGPTNIQYF; CDR3 DNA: TGTGCCAGTACCCCGGCTGGGCCTACAAACATTCAGTACTTC
V gene: TRBV19; J gene: TRBJ1-6; clone size: NA; D gene: TRBD1; CDR3 protein: CASSIQGAMRSYNSPLHF; CDR3 DNA: TGTGCCAGTAGTATACAGGGGGCCATGAGGTCCTATAATTCACCCCTCCACTTT